This is a list of T cell receptor beta chains from one sample in a study of blood T cell repertoires in COVID-19. The table came from immunoSEQ multiplex PCR; TCRdb's copy has only in-frame clones and leaves some out. The sample yields roughly 400,000 clones, roughly 90% seen once. The specimen sequenced was PBMCs or T cells enriched from blood (not recorded which). The receptor source for this set is a young woman who had been exposed to COVID-19. Both conserved end residues are part of each CDR3. Fields, in order: V gene, CDR3 protein.

v_call: TRBV2
cdr3_aa: CASSEALTVRSYEQYF

v_call: TRBV28
cdr3_aa: CASSLGLPGEQYF

v_call: TRBV24-1
cdr3_aa: CATSNWDTTKGQYF

v_call: TRBV5-1
cdr3_aa: CASSFAGDYEQYF

v_call: TRBV18
cdr3_aa: CASSYREASYGYTF

v_call: TRBV10-2
cdr3_aa: CASSEFRQGASNQPQHF

v_call: TRBV5-1
cdr3_aa: CASSFAGVGDTQYF

v_call: TRBV5-4
cdr3_aa: CASNRGLAGEETQYF

v_call: TRBV12-3/TRBV12-4
cdr3_aa: CAGGSTDTQYF

v_call: TRBV15
cdr3_aa: CATSRAGGAPYEQYF